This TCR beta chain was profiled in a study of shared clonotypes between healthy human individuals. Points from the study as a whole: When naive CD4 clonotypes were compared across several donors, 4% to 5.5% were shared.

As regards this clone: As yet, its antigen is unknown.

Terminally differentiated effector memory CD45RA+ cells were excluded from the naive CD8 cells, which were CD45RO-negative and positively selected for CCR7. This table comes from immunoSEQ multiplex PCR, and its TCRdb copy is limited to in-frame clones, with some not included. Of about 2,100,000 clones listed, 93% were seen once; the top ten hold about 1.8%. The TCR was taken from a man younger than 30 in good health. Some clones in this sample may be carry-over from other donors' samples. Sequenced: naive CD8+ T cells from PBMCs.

CDR3 sequence: CSVQLPADTQYF. The CDR3 DNA follows: TGCAGCGTTCAACTCCCGGCAGATACGCAGTATTTT. V usage is TRBV29-1 and J usage is TRBJ2-3; unclear D gene. V was trimmed by 5 bases and J by 4 bases, leaving 10 bases between them. The germline CDR1 and CDR2 sequences are SQVTM and ANQGSEA. The CDR3 consists of 12 residues.